The 32 T cell receptor beta chains listed next were all sequenced from one sample in a study of blood T cell repertoires in COVID-19. Profiling relied on immunoSEQ multiplex PCR, and the TCRdb table lists in-frame clones only, not all of them. Of over 200,000 clones listed, around nine tenths are singletons. Sequencing was carried out using PBMCs or T cells enriched from blood (not recorded which). The receptors come from a woman in her twenties or thirties who had been exposed to COVID-19.

This clone occurred once. The chain uses TRBV19 and TRBJ2-1; TRBD2 matches 8 bases. Losses at the gene ends were 3 bases for V and 9 bases for J; bases not matched to a gene: 16. This CDR3 contains 17 residues. Germline CDR1 LNHDA, CDR2 SQIVND (reference sequence). The chain's CDR3 is CASSILVSGAYYGEQFF. CDR3 coding DNA: TGTGCCAGTAGTATTTTGGTTAGCGGGGCTTATTACGGTGAGCAGTTCTTC.

The chain uses TRBV5-5 and TRBJ1-3; D possibly corresponds to TRBD1 (5 bases). CDR3 length: 15 residues. Trimming removed 3 bases at V and 0 bases at J, with 10 bases between. CDR1 and CDR2 (germline): SGHKS, YYEKEE (reference sequence). CDR3 sequence reads: CASSSSDSSGNTIYF. DNA for the CDR3: TGTGCCAGCAGCTCATCCGACAGCTCTGGAAACACCATATATTTT.

J is TRBJ1-1 and V is TRBV5-1; D is unclear. From germline, CDR1 is SGHRS and CDR2 YFSETQ. V was shortened by 2 bases and J by 0 bases, with 8 bases between the two germline ends. The CDR3 extends over 14 amino acids. The CDR3 DNA sequence: TGCGCCAGCAGCTTTGGAGAGTTGAACACTGAAGCTTTCTTT. Its protein product is CASSFGELNTEAFF.

The chain links TRBV12-3 or TRBV12-4 to TRBJ2-7, with D possibly matching TRBD1 (5 bases). V was cut by 1 base and J by 5 bases, with 9 bases left in between. The CDR3 covers 13 residues. This CDR3 is CASSLGQGDEQYF. The CDR3 region has the DNA TGTGCCAGCAGTTTAGGTCAGGGTGACGAGCAGTACTTC.

This clone was seen just once. The chain carries TRBV2 and TRBJ1-2, with 10 bases that match TRBD1. The CDR3 consists of 15 residues. CDR1 and CDR2 (germline): SNHLY, FYNNEI. V trimming: 5 bases; J trimming: 8 bases; junction bases outside the gene matches: 11. The CDR3 spells CASSLTDRGVLGYTF. The CDR3 DNA reads as TGTGCCAGCAGTCTTACGGACAGGGGGGTTCTGGGCTACACCTTC.

J is TRBJ2-1 and V is TRBV2; 9 bases are a match to TRBD1. V dropped 6 bases and J dropped 0; count of bases not matched to a gene: 3. Per the germline V gene, CDR1 is SNHLY and CDR2 is FYNNEI. This CDR3 contains 15 residues. The DNA of the CDR3 is TGTGCCAGCAGCGGGGACAGGGCCTCCTACAATGAGCAGTTCTTC. Encoded protein: CASSGDRASYNEQFF.

This clone came up a few times. The chain links TRBV3-1 (or the pseudogene TRBV3-2) to TRBJ1-6; D unclear. CDR1 is LGHDT and CDR2 is YNNKEL in the germline V gene (reference sequence). Trimming removed 1 base at V and 8 bases at J, with 3 bases between. The CDR3 length is 12 residues. The CDR3 is CASSQADSPLHF. CDR3 sequence (DNA): TGTGCCAGCAGCCAAGCAGATTCACCCCTCCACTTT.

The rearrangement joins TRBV11-3 to TRBJ2-1, with TRBD1 identical over 7 bases. Looked up from germline, CDR1 is SGHNT and CDR2 is YENEEA. Trimming cost V 3 bases and J 5 bases; bases outside gene matches: 4. The CDR3 is made up of 14 amino acids. Here the CDR3 DNA reads TGTGCCAGCAGCTTTCAGGGGGTTAACAATGAGCAGTTCTTC. It is translated as CASSFQGVNNEQFF.

This sequence joins TRBV28 and TRBJ1-2; D may be TRBD1 (6 bases). The CDR3 length is 15 residues. Trimming cost V 6 bases and J 4 bases, with 18 bases left between them. Per the germline V gene, CDR1 is MDHEN and CDR2 is SYDVKM. DNA for the CDR3: TGTGCCAGCAGGATCAGAGAGGGGGTCGGCTATGGCTACACCTTC. Protein product: CASRIREGVGYGYTF.

J is TRBJ2-3 and V is TRBV5-6; 10 bases are shared with TRBD1. Germline V gene data show CDR1 as SGHDT and CDR2 as YYEEEE. There are 15 residues in the CDR3. Germline trimming cut 5 bases from V and 6 bases from J; bases unmatched to any gene: 9. The CDR3 loop reads CASSPPGTGADTQYF. As DNA, the CDR3 is TGTGCCAGCAGTCCTCCCGGGACAGGGGCGGATACGCAGTATTTT. Full variable domain (remainder filled in from reference TRBV5-6 and TRBJ2-3): DAGVTQSPTHLIKTRGQQVTLRCSPKSGHDTVSWYQQALGQGPQFIFQYYEEEERQRGNFPDRFSGHQFPNYSSELNVNALLLGDSALYLCASSPPGTGADTQYFGPGTRLTVL.

J is TRBJ2-1 and V is TRBV3-1 (or the pseudogene TRBV3-2); a possible D gene is TRBD2 (5 bases). This CDR3 contains 14 residues. Looked up from germline, CDR1 is LGHDT and CDR2 is YNNKEL (reference sequence). Trimming left V 3 bases short and J 9 bases short, with 15 bases between. The CDR3, as DNA: TGTGCCAGCAGCCAGGGCGCTAGCTACGTTGAGCAGTTCTTC. It is translated as CASSQGASYVEQFF.

This clone was seen a handful of times. V is TRBV5-1 and J is TRBJ1-2, with a weak D call TRBD1 (5 bases). CDR1 is SGHRS and CDR2 is YFSETQ in the germline V gene. This CDR3 is built from 13 residues. Trimming pared 4 bases from V and 0 bases from J, leaving 7 bases between. The CDR3 region has the DNA TGCGCCAGCAGCCAGGACACTAACTATGGCTACACCTTC. This encodes CASSQDTNYGYTF.

The chain links TRBV20-1 to TRBJ2-1, with TRBD1 as a possible D gene (5 bases). Germline V gene lookup returns CDR1 DFQATT and CDR2 SNEGSKA (reference sequence). Trimming removed 3 bases from V and 6 bases from J, with 12 bases in between. The CDR3 is 13 amino acids. The CDR3 spells CSASRTSRNEQFF. The CDR3 DNA follows: TGCAGTGCTAGTAGGACATCTCGCAATGAGCAGTTCTTC.

The chain joins TRBV4-2 to TRBJ2-2; D ambiguous. V dropped 0 bases and J dropped 5 bases, with 7 bases sitting between them. The CDR3 sequence is 14 residues long. Per the germline V gene, CDR1 is LGHNA and CDR2 is YNFKEQ. This chain's CDR3 is CASSQEYATGELFF. The CDR3, as DNA: TGTGCCAGCAGCCAAGAATATGCGACCGGGGAGCTGTTTTTT.

This clone was observed a few times. This rearrangement joins TRBV4-1 to TRBJ1-1; TRBD1 matches 7 bases. V gave up 3 bases and J gave up 1 base; unmatched junction bases: 14. The CDR3 consists of 18 residues. Germline V gene data show CDR1 as MGHRA and CDR2 as YSYEKL. This CDR3 reads CASSHLTGRQGRNTEAFF. The DNA of the CDR3 is TGCGCCAGCAGCCACTTAACGGGCCGACAGGGCAGGAACACTGAAGCTTTCTTT.

The rearrangement uses TRBV27 and TRBJ1-5; D gene uncertain. The ends were cut back, 5 bases at V and 3 bases at J, with 17 bases in the middle. CDR1 is MNHEY and CDR2 is SMNVEV in the germline V gene (reference sequence). The CDR3 is 16 residues long. Written as DNA, the CDR3 is TGTGCCAGCAGTCCCACGAGACCGACTTACAATCAGCCCCAGCATTTT. This sequence encodes CASSPTRPTYNQPQHF.

The chain couples TRBV5-1 to TRBJ1-5; D remains ambiguous. V was trimmed by 2 bases and J by 4 bases, leaving 7 bases between them. CDR1 and CDR2 from the germline V gene are SGHRS and YFSETQ. The CDR3 is 13 amino acids. CDR3 in amino acids: CASSFDGNQPQHF. DNA for the CDR3: TGCGCCAGCAGCTTCGACGGGAATCAGCCCCAGCATTTT. Together with reference TRBV5-1 and TRBJ1-5, the CDR3 gives the full variable domain: KAGVTQTPRYLIKTRGQQVTLSCSPISGHRSVSWYQQTPGQGLQFLFEYFSETQRNKGNFPGRFSGRQFSNSRSEMNVSTLELGDSALYLCASSFDGNQPQHFGDGTRLSIL.

As for this clone: At one end, the junction sequence differs from germline, possibly due to a read error. The gene calls are TRBV7-7 and TRBJ2-1; TRBD1 might be the D (6 bases). The germline V gene has CDR1 SSHAT and CDR2 FNYEAQ (reference sequence). The CDR3 sequence is 13 residues long. In nucleotides, the CDR3 is TGTGCTAGCAGCTGGGGCAGGGGCAATGAGCAGTTCTTC. As protein: CASSWGRGNEQFF.

The chain is built from TRBV5-1 and TRBJ2-7; D may be TRBD1 (6 bases). Trimming removed 0 bases at V and 6 bases at J, with 19 bases between. Germline V gives CDR1 SGHRS, CDR2 YFSETQ. This CDR3 has 16 residues. The CDR3 nucleotides are TGCGCCAGCAGCTTGGGGACCTGGACAGTGATCCCCGAGCAGTACTTC. It yields the protein CASSLGTWTVIPEQYF.

The V gene is TRBV28, the J gene TRBJ1-2; 9 bases line up with TRBD1. CDR1 is MDHEN, CDR2 SYDVKM, per germline. CDR3 length: 16 residues. Trimming removed 8 bases from V and 6 bases from J; junction bases left unmatched: 16. This CDR3 reads CASCPWTGTGWDGYTF. The CDR3 DNA reads as TGTGCCAGCTGCCCGTGGACCGGGACAGGGTGGGATGGCTACACCTTC.

The chain carries TRBV5-1 and TRBJ2-1; 14 bases agree with TRBD2. CDR1 and CDR2 (germline): SGHRS, YFSETQ. V was pared by 4 bases and J by 8 bases, with 20 bases of the junction left unmatched. The CDR3 runs 20 residues. The CDR3 is CASSRKSSGTSGRDTDEQFF. The CDR3 DNA sequence: TGCGCCAGCAGCCGGAAATCATCCGGGACTAGCGGGAGAGACACCGATGAGCAGTTCTTC.

V gene TRBV27 combines with J gene TRBJ2-4; 7 nucleotides agree with TRBD1. Germline V gene lookup returns CDR1 MNHEY and CDR2 SMNVEV (reference sequence). The CDR3 extends over 15 amino acids. V dropped 5 bases and J dropped 2; count of bases not matched to a gene: 6. CDR3 sequence reads: CASSHLGQPKNIQYF. CDR3 nucleotide sequence: TGTGCCAGCAGTCACCTGGGACAGCCCAAAAACATTCAGTACTTC.

This rearrangement joins TRBV30 to TRBJ2-4, with 7 bases matching TRBD2. This CDR3 comprises 17 residues. Germline-derived CDR1 and CDR2 are GTSNPN and SVGIG (reference sequence). V lost 7 bases to trimming and J lost 0 bases; unmatched junction nucleotides: 15. The CDR3 protein is CAYKSGAPPLAKNIQYF. DNA for the CDR3: TGTGCCTACAAAAGCGGGGCCCCTCCTTTAGCCAAAAACATTCAGTACTTC.

The chain is built from TRBV18 and TRBJ2-2, with unresolved D. Germline lookup yields CDR1 KGHSH and CDR2 LQKENI. Trimming left V 2 bases short and J 0 bases short, with 10 bases between. The CDR3 runs 16 residues. CDR3 bases: TGTGCCAGCTCACCAATACAATCGACGAACACCGGGGAGCTGTTTTTT. This sequence encodes CASSPIQSTNTGELFF.

The chain couples TRBV1 to TRBJ2-7; the table's D call of TRBD2 was not tested on the DNA. TRBV1 is shown as a pseudogene. The CDR3 covers 18 residues. CDR3 DNA sequence: TGCACCAGCAGCCAAGACCCCCCGGTATGCGGGAGTGCCCACGAGCAGTACTTC. This translates into CTSSQDPPVCGSAHEQYF.

The gene calls are TRBV28 and TRBJ1-1; weak D call: TRBD1 (6 bases). The CDR3 totals 14 residues. The ends were cut back, 4 bases at V and 1 base at J, with 10 bases in the middle. Germline V gene lookup returns CDR1 MDHEN and CDR2 SYDVKM. The CDR3 protein is CASSYRVKNTEAFF. For the CDR3, the DNA is TGTGCCAGCAGTTACAGGGTGAAGAACACTGAAGCTTTCTTT.

The chain employs TRBV6-5 and TRBJ2-7; TRBD2 is a possible D gene (7 bases). The CDR3 spans 13 residues. V lost 8 bases to trimming and J lost 4 bases, with 15 bases between them. CDR1 is MNHEY, CDR2 SVGAGI, per germline. CDR3 residues: CASVGGLLYEQYF. CDR3 coding DNA: TGTGCCAGCGTCGGGGGGCTTTTATACGAGCAGTACTTC.

The chain employs TRBV7-2 and TRBJ2-7, with D perhaps TRBD1 (6 bases). The germline V gene encodes CDR1 SGHTA and CDR2 FQGNSA. Deletions cut 2 bases from V and 7 bases from J, with 18 bases between. The CDR3 contains 15 residues. The CDR3 loop reads CASSLFPGVRGEQYF. The CDR3, as DNA: TGTGCCAGCAGCTTATTTCCAGGGGTACGAGGGGAGCAGTACTTC.

The rearrangement links TRBV28 to TRBJ1-6; no reliable D call. Germline CDR1 reads MDHEN; CDR2 reads SYDVKM. V lost 5 bases to trimming and J lost 8 bases, with 13 bases between them. This CDR3 is built from 14 residues. CDR3 loop: CASSQSWRYSPLHF. Here the CDR3 DNA reads TGTGCCAGCAGTCAGAGCTGGAGGTATTCACCCCTCCACTTT. Complete variable domain (other parts from reference TRBV28 and TRBJ1-6): DVKVTQSSRYLVKRTGEKVFLECVQDMDHENMFWYRQDPGLGLRLIYFSYDVKMKEKGDIPEGYSVSREKKERFSLILESASTNQTSMYLCASSQSWRYSPLHFGNGTRLTVT.

The gene calls are TRBV6-4 and TRBJ1-6; D might be TRBD1 (6 bases). The CDR3 consists of 15 residues. Per the germline V gene, CDR1 is MRHNA and CDR2 is SNTAGT. V was pared by 2 bases and J by 8 bases, with 13 bases between. The DNA for the CDR3 is TGTGCCAGCAGTGACGAAGGGGGATTCCATTCACCCCTCCACTTT. Translation: CASSDEGGFHSPLHF.

This clone appeared a single time. V is TRBV4-1 and J is TRBJ2-7, with 8 bases lining up with TRBD1. Germline V lookup: CDR1 MGHRA, CDR2 YSYEKL. The CDR3 contains 14 residues. V lost 4 bases, J lost 2 bases, and 4 bases stayed unmatched. Here the CDR3 DNA reads TGCGCCAGCAGCCTGGGACAGGAGGCCTACGAGCAGTACTTC. Amino acids: CASSLGQEAYEQYF.

The chain joins TRBV5-8 to TRBJ2-3; 10 nucleotides line up with TRBD1. The germline CDR1 and CDR2 sequences are SGHTS and YDEGEE. The CDR3 length is 16 residues. V lost 4 bases, J lost 6 bases, and 11 bases stayed unmatched. CDR3 sequence reads: CASSPVGTGVPDTQYF. The CDR3 nucleotides are TGTGCCAGCAGCCCCGTCGGGACAGGGGTACCGGATACGCAGTATTTT.